A single sample is the source of the 4 T cell receptor beta chains below, sequenced in a study of beta chain features in type 1 diabetes. Reverse transcription of all isolated RNA meant that expressed TCRB transcripts were sequenced. Sequenced by immunoSEQ multiplex PCR; TCRdb stores in-frame clones only, minus some. The data show 330,000 or so clones, around 20% seen once. Sequenced: naive CD4+ T cells from blood. The receptors were sampled from a woman under 30 in good health.

This clone was observed a few times. The chain recombines TRBV19 with TRBJ1-1, with D tentatively TRBD1 (5 bases). CDR1 LNHDA and CDR2 SQIVND come from the germline V gene (reference sequence). This CDR3 has 12 residues. Deletions cut 5 bases from V and 6 bases from J, with 10 bases between. The CDR3 loop reads CASSPPGSEAFF. As DNA, the CDR3 is TGTGCCAGTAGTCCACCAGGGTCTGAAGCTTTCTTT.

The chain recombines TRBV9 with TRBJ2-1, with a possible D match to TRBD2 (6 bases). Trimming cost V 0 bases and J 0 bases, with 10 bases left between them. The CDR3 is 16 amino acids. Germline CDR1 and CDR2: SGDLS and YYNGEE. This CDR3 is CASSVGGGSSYNEQFF. DNA for the CDR3: TGTGCCAGCAGCGTAGGTGGAGGGAGCTCCTACAATGAGCAGTTCTTC. Using reference TRBV9 and TRBJ2-1 for the parts outside the CDR3, the full variable domain is DSGVTQTPKHLITATGQRVTLRCSPRSGDLSVYWYQQSLDQGLQFLIQYYNGEERAKGNILERFSAQQFPDLHSELNLSSLELGDSALYFCASSVGGGSSYNEQFFGPGTRLTVL.

This clone was observed a few times. V and J are TRBV14 and TRBJ2-3; D unresolved. Trimming stripped 1 base from V and 2 bases from J, with 4 bases between. The CDR3 totals 13 residues. Germline CDR1 is SGHDN and CDR2 is FVKESK. The chain's CDR3 is CASSQGLTDTQYF. As DNA, the CDR3 is TGTGCCAGCAGCCAAGGACTCACAGATACGCAGTATTTT.

This clone was seen more than once but under ten times. The chain carries TRBV30 and TRBJ2-2; TRBD2 matches 7 bases. Germline V lookup: CDR1 GTSNPN, CDR2 SVGIG (reference sequence). This CDR3 spans 17 amino acids. The J segment lost 3 bases and the V segment lost 2 bases, leaving 12 bases of the junction unmatched. This CDR3 is CAWSTWGGRGDTGELFF. The CDR3 region has the DNA TGTGCCTGGAGTACCTGGGGGGGGAGGGGCGACACCGGGGAGCTGTTTTTT.